The next 3 T cell receptor beta chains were all read from a single sample in a study of shared clonotypes between healthy human individuals. TCRdb's copy holds only in-frame clones and misses some; the assay was immunoSEQ multiplex PCR. The sample lists around 2,000,000 clones, about 92% seen once, with 1.5% to 2% in the top ten. CD45RO-negative, CCR7-positively selected cells formed the naive CD8 fraction, excluding terminally differentiated effector memory CD45RA+ cells. The material sequenced was naive CD8+ T cells from PBMCs. These receptors came from a young man in good health. Some clones in this sample may be carry-over from other donors' samples.

The V and J genes are TRBV6-5 and TRBJ2-1, with TRBD1 matching over 11 bases. Germline V lookup: CDR1 MNHEY, CDR2 SVGAGI. After removal of 6 bases from V and 4 bases from J, the junction contained 5 bases not matched to a gene. The CDR3 extends over 15 amino acids. CDR3 region: CASRLDRGLYNEQFF. The CDR3, as DNA: TGTGCCAGCAGACTGGACAGGGGGCTATACAATGAGCAGTTCTTC.

This rearrangement joins TRBV6-4 to TRBJ2-3, with 7 nucleotides matching TRBD2. Germline CDR1 reads MRHNA; CDR2 reads SNTAGT. Trimming took 7 bases from V and 0 from J; bases not matched to a gene: 16. The CDR3 extends over 18 amino acids. CDR3: CASTPKRAGEMSTDTQYF. The CDR3 nucleotides are TGTGCCAGCACCCCCAAAAGGGCGGGGGAGATGAGCACAGATACGCAGTATTTT.

The V and J genes are TRBV5-1 and TRBJ2-3; TRBD1 matches at 7 bases. The CDR3 contains 16 residues. Germline V gives CDR1 SGHRS, CDR2 YFSETQ. Unmatched junction bases numbered 9, after V lost 3 bases and J lost 2 bases. This CDR3 reads CASSSPWDRLTDTQYF. The CDR3 nucleotides read TGCGCCAGCAGCTCTCCCTGGGACAGACTCACAGATACGCAGTATTTT.